These 2 T cell receptor beta chains share one sample of origin, sequenced in a study of blood T cell repertoires in COVID-19. The protocol was immunoSEQ multiplex PCR, while the TCRdb copy is restricted to in-frame clones and leaves out a portion. The sample lists approximately 230,000 clones, just under 85% occurring once. Sequences were obtained from peripheral blood. These receptors came from an elderly man with acute or convalescent COVID-19.

The chain has TRBV7-9 and TRBJ2-7; no clear D. Trimming removed 1 base at V and 5 bases at J, with 21 bases between. Looked up from germline, CDR1 is SEHNR and CDR2 is FQNEAQ (reference sequence). This CDR3 region has 17 residues. CDR3 sequence (DNA): TGTGCCAGCAGCTTAGGGGCAGCTCCTATGAGAACGGACGAGCAGTACTTC. Amino acid sequence: CASSLGAAPMRTDEQYF.

The chain joins TRBV5-4 to TRBJ1-3; perhaps TRBD1 as D (5 bases). Between the trimmed V and J ends, which lost 2 bases and 0 bases, there was a span of 9 bases. CDR3 length: 15 residues. In germline, CDR1 is SGHNT, CDR2 YYREEE (reference sequence). The CDR3 is CASSFQGLSGNTIYF. Here the CDR3 DNA reads TGTGCCAGCAGCTTTCAGGGTCTCTCTGGAAACACCATATATTTT.